Included here is one T cell receptor beta chain sequence, with context. Its matching antigen is unknown. This sample is drawn from a study of shared clonotypes between healthy human individuals. Study-wide context: Per-donor plates numbered three CD4 naive, three CD4 memory, two CD8 naive and one CD8 memory. Study-level points and caveats: Enrolling few donors narrowed the genetic and exposure-history diversity that was represented. Researchers sampled only blood; tissue repertoires likely differ.

The table came from immunoSEQ multiplex PCR; TCRdb's copy has only in-frame clones and leaves some out. The sample includes roughly 2.2 million clones, about 92% of them seen just once. The donors were all Caucasian adults (living in Nashville, Tennessee). Germline CDR1 and CDR2: SGHDN and FVKESK. The germline V and J ends were trimmed by 4 bases and 3 bases, with 19 bases remaining between them. This CDR3 contains 16 residues. This sequence originates from a man younger than 35 in good health. Some clones in this sample may be carry-over from other donors' samples. Input material: naive CD4+ T cells from PBMCs. Sample subset: CD45RA+ positively selected. J is TRBJ2-7 and V is TRBV14; unclear D gene. This chain's CDR3 is CASSPRTAAIIYEQYF. CDR3 DNA sequence: TGTGCCAGCAGCCCCCGGACCGCGGCCATAATCTACGAGCAGTACTTC.